Presented here are 10 T cell receptor beta chains from one specimen sequenced in a study of blood T cell repertoires in COVID-19. Some clones are missing from TCRdb's copy, which holds only in-frame ones; the method was immunoSEQ multiplex PCR. The sample contains roughly 170,000 clones, about 86% of which appear only once. Material: PBMCs or T cells enriched from blood (not recorded which). All receptors come from a woman aged 50 to 65 in a cohort exposed to, infected with or recovered from COVID-19 (not recorded which).

This chain connects TRBV28 to TRBJ2-1, with D uncertain. Germline V CDR1 and CDR2: MDHEN, SYDVKM. The CDR3 length is 16 residues. Trimming took 6 bases from V and 0 from J, leaving 15 bases between them. The CDR3 loop is CASSRIQTSSYNEQFF. CDR3 coding DNA: TGTGCCAGCAGCCGAATACAGACAAGCTCCTACAATGAGCAGTTCTTC.

The chain employs TRBV27 and TRBJ1-6; D might be TRBD1 (6 bases). The CDR3 spans 14 residues. Trimming removed 4 bases from V and 5 bases from J, with 9 bases in between. Germline V gene data show CDR1 as MNHEY and CDR2 as SMNVEV (reference sequence). The CDR3 DNA follows: TGTGCCAGCAGTTACAGGGCCAATAATTCACCCCTCCACTTT. It translates to CASSYRANNSPLHF.

This chain connects TRBV7-9 to TRBJ2-7; 10 bases align to TRBD1. V shed 5 bases and J 7 bases; nucleotides not matched to a gene: 8. The CDR3 is made up of 14 amino acids. Germline V gives CDR1 SEHNR, CDR2 FQNEAQ (reference sequence). DNA for the CDR3: TGTGCCAGCAGCCGCCGGGACAGGGGCGAAGAGCAGTACTTC. It specifies CASSRRDRGEEQYF.

This clone was detected once. The chain uses TRBV18 and TRBJ2-5; 12 bases fit TRBD2. The CDR3 contains 15 residues. Germline V CDR1 and CDR2: KGHSH, LQKENI. V dropped 6 bases and J dropped 5; count of bases not matched to a gene: 7. The CDR3 coding sequence is TGTGCCAGCTCGCAAGGACTAGCGGGATTGGAGACCCAGTACTTC. It translates to CASSQGLAGLETQYF.

This clone was recorded only once. The same CDR3 arises from other DNA sequences in this sample as well. CDR3 in amino acids: CASSLGQGFRQPQHF. CDR3 nucleotide sequence: TGTGCCAGCAGTTTGGGACAGGGGTTTAGACAGCCCCAGCATTTT. The chain is built from TRBV28 and TRBJ1-5; 10 bases are a match to TRBD1. The CDR3 contains 15 residues. The V segment lost 3 bases and the J segment 7 bases; nucleotides outside the gene matches: 6. Per the germline V gene, CDR1 is MDHEN and CDR2 is SYDVKM.

The gene calls are TRBV10-3 and TRBJ1-1; the match to TRBD1 covers 9 bases. The CDR3 is made up of 14 amino acids. V shed 2 bases and J 4 bases; nucleotides not matched to a gene: 2. The germline CDR1 and CDR2 sequences are ENHRY and SYGVKD. The CDR3 reads CAISEDRGVTEAFF. The CDR3 bases are TGTGCCATCAGTGAGGACAGGGGGGTCACTGAAGCTTTCTTT.

The table lists this clone with a few counts. The chain links TRBV2 to TRBJ2-2; the D is unclear. Germline V gene data show CDR1 as SNHLY and CDR2 as FYNNEI. Between the trimmed V and J ends, which lost 6 bases and 3 bases, there was a span of 8 bases. This CDR3 has 13 residues. The CDR3 protein is CASSYSDTGELFF. The CDR3 DNA is TGTGCCAGCAGCTACAGTGACACCGGGGAGCTGTTTTTT.

About this clone: Different DNA sequences within this sample yield the same CDR3. The rearrangement joins TRBV28 to TRBJ1-1; maybe TRBD1 (5 bases). The CDR3 is 13 residues long. Looked up from germline, CDR1 is MDHEN and CDR2 is SYDVKM. V lost 6 bases, J lost 1 base, and 9 bases lay in between. The CDR3, as DNA: TGTGCCAGCAGCCTCACAGGGAACACTGAAGCTTTCTTT. Its protein is CASSLTGNTEAFF.

The rearrangement uses TRBV5-1 and TRBJ2-5; 12 nucleotides agree with TRBD2. Germline assignment: CDR1 SGHRS and CDR2 YFSETQ. The CDR3 extends over 16 amino acids. Trimming took 5 bases from V and 1 from J; bases not matched to a gene: 6. The CDR3 loop is CASSPGLAGIQETQYF. The CDR3 DNA follows: TGCGCCAGCAGTCCGGGACTAGCGGGTATCCAAGAGACCCAGTACTTC.

CDR3 DNA: TGTGCCAGCAGTTTATACAAGACTAGCACCAAAACCGGGGAGCTGTTTTTT. It yields the protein CASSLYKTSTKTGELFF. The rearrangement links TRBV27 to TRBJ2-2; TRBD2 agrees at 7 bases. Germline assignment: CDR1 MNHEY and CDR2 SMNVEV (reference sequence). With 1 base clipped from V and 5 bases from J, the junction kept 10 bases outside the gene matches. The CDR3 contains 17 residues.